This is a list of T cell receptor beta chains from one sample in a study of T cell responses to AZD1222 COVID-19 vaccine. Generated by immunoSEQ multiplex PCR, the TCRdb table keeps only in-frame clones and is missing some. Here the sample spans roughly 120,000 clones, 65% to 85% being singletons. The starting material was peripheral blood, obtained on day 0 of AZD1222 vaccination. The receptor set was obtained from an adult in good health. The CDR3 runs from the conserved cysteine through the conserved F or W. Each record gives: V gene, CDR3 protein.

TRBV24-1	CATSDPGRANYGYTF
TRBV7-2	CASSVTGGADTQYF
TRBV4-1	CASSQDTGVNQPQHF
TRBV28	CASTTGTWNQPQHF
TRBV3-1/TRBV3-2	CASSQDIRPGELFF
TRBV6-6	CASISARTGDTEAFF
TRBV28	CASSAVGEPANYGYTF
TRBV6-5	CASRTGRASEKLFF
TRBV13	CASSRTGREQYF
TRBV18	CASSPVAGGLQETQYF
TRBV1	CTSSLLGTSGGAWEQYF
TRBV28	CASRYRQALEKPQHF
TRBV18	CASSPRITDTQYF
TRBV18	CASSPPSGLLSGYTF
TRBV10-3	CAISEAGGDQPQHF
TRBV7-9	CASSQRAVAGGRGQFF
TRBV11-2	CASSLVVSGIKSKQFF
TRBV9	CASSVDGRGGNQPQHF
TRBV7-2	CASSLVCSGGSCTQYF
TRBV6-5	CASSLFGTGWNEQFF
TRBV7-9	CASSTGQGAGTGELFF
TRBV3-1/TRBV3-2	CASSPGLGYGYTF
TRBV7-6	CASSSGGGLLLYEQYF
TRBV5-5	CASSLYSLTNSGANVLTF
TRBV7-9	CASSLGAVTSNQPQHF
TRBV3-1/TRBV3-2	CASSQDWQAEAFF
TRBV14	CASSQDYVNEQYF
TRBV2	CASQRTGNQPQHF
TRBV7-8	CASSSDGLGGQPQHF
TRBV5-1	CASSSGGVYNEQFF
TRBV2	CASSLEQGVRSPLHF
TRBV7-3	CASSLSSSGGASNEQFF
TRBV21-1	CASSNGTSTYEQYF
TRBV6-2/TRBV6-3	CASSVSAINNQPQHF
TRBV2	CASSEGVVERPYGYTF
TRBV28	CASSPRNTIYF
TRBV24-1	CATSEETDRENTEAFF
TRBV5-4	CASSDDRGDYGYTF
TRBV4-1	CASSQLGTGGTEAFF
TRBV19	CASSKQHNTVNQPQHF
TRBV18	CASSSGLQETQYF
TRBV28	CASSSSGLSNRGQNYGYTF
TRBV7-6	CASSLVAGGRDTQYF
TRBV5-6	CASRRRSLTNTEAFF
TRBV5-1	CASSLGAPQETQYF
TRBV7-3	CASSIGHSNSPLHF
TRBV19	CASSIANGDYGQFF
TRBV2	CASSGQGRNEQFF
TRBV28	CASSLSGTGYGYTF
TRBV2	CASSGPLSIEAFF